The 27 T cell receptor beta chains in this list originate from one sample, sequenced in a study of blood T cell repertoires in COVID-19. Sequencing was performed with immunoSEQ multiplex PCR; in TCRdb, only in-frame clones are kept and a portion is missing. Of almost 500,000 clones listed, around nine tenths were seen once; the top ten hold 7% to 10%. Material: PBMCs or T cells enriched from blood (not recorded which). Receptors were obtained from a woman aged 60 to 75 who had recovered from COVID-19.

V usage is TRBV3-1 (or the pseudogene TRBV3-2) and J usage is TRBJ2-5; maybe TRBD1 (7 bases). Per the germline V gene, CDR1 is LGHDT and CDR2 is YNNKEL (reference sequence). CDR3 length: 14 amino acids. V was pared by 0 bases and J by 5 bases, with 10 bases between. In nucleotides, the CDR3 is TGTGCCAGCAGCCAAGAACAGGGGAGGGAGACCCAGTACTTC. Its translation is CASSQEQGRETQYF.

V is TRBV7-9 and J is TRBJ2-3; TRBD2 matches 14 bases. With 6 bases clipped from V and 0 bases from J, the junction kept 2 bases outside the gene matches. The CDR3 has 16 residues. Germline V gives CDR1 SEHNR, CDR2 FQNEAQ (reference sequence). CDR3 nucleotide sequence: TGTGCCAGCAGGCGGACTAGCGGGGGGAGCACAGATACGCAGTATTTT. As protein: CASRRTSGGSTDTQYF.

This clone was found once. This chain joins TRBV5-5 and TRBJ1-1; a possible D gene is TRBD1 (5 bases). CDR3 size: 14 residues. The germline gives CDR1 SGHKS, CDR2 YYEKEE (reference sequence). V was pared by 1 base and J by 4 bases, with 11 bases between. The CDR3 sequence: CASSLRQLGTEAFF. CDR3 DNA: TGTGCCAGCAGCTTGAGACAGCTGGGCACTGAAGCTTTCTTT.

CDR3 loop: CASSFGQGAFF. In nucleotides, the CDR3 is TGTGCCAGCAGTTTCGGACAGGGCGCTTTCTTT. V gene TRBV6-5 combines with J gene TRBJ1-1; 8 nucleotides align to TRBD1. V trimming: 4 bases; J trimming: 11 bases; junction bases outside the gene matches: 3. CDR1 and CDR2 (germline): MNHEY, SVGAGI. The CDR3 totals 11 residues.

Only one count was recorded for this clone. The chain is built from TRBV19 and TRBJ1-1; D is perhaps TRBD1 (6 bases). The germline V gene has CDR1 LNHDA and CDR2 SQIVND (reference sequence). V shed 2 bases and J shed 2 bases, with 12 bases lying between them. This CDR3 contains 15 residues. The CDR3 DNA follows: TGTGCCAGTAGTATATCGGGGGGCCCTAACACTGAAGCTTTCTTT. Amino acid sequence: CASSISGGPNTEAFF.

The chain links TRBV10-3 to TRBJ2-4; TRBD2 is a possible D gene (6 bases). Germline CDR1 is ENHRY and CDR2 is SYGVKD. The CDR3 spans 17 residues. Trimming cost V 3 bases and J 0 bases, with 15 bases left between them. CDR3 in amino acids: CAISERVGDLAKNIQYF. The CDR3 bases are TGTGCCATCAGTGAACGGGTTGGGGACTTAGCCAAAAACATTCAGTACTTC.

The table lists this clone with a count of one. The chain combines TRBV3-1 (or the pseudogene TRBV3-2) with TRBJ1-1, with D possibly TRBD1 on 5 matching bases. The germline gives CDR1 LGHDT, CDR2 YNNKEL (reference sequence). Trimming removed 3 bases from V and 1 base from J, with 12 bases in between. The length of the CDR3 is 15 residues. The CDR3 nucleotides are TGTGCCAGCAGCCACCGACAGCCCCCGAACACTGAAGCTTTCTTT. The encoded protein is CASSHRQPPNTEAFF.

In its sample, this clone was seen a few times. J is TRBJ1-1 and V is TRBV5-1, with 7 bases identical to TRBD1. Germline-derived CDR1 and CDR2 are SGHRS and YFSETQ. The length of the CDR3 is 14 residues. Germline trimming cut 5 bases from V and 3 bases from J; bases unmatched to any gene: 7. The CDR3 sequence is CASSVGQVYTEAFF. In nucleotides, the CDR3 is TGCGCCAGCAGTGTAGGACAGGTCTACACTGAAGCTTTCTTT.

The table lists this clone with a count of one. The J gene is TRBJ2-3, the V gene TRBV29-1; D remains ambiguous. In germline, CDR1 is SQVTM, CDR2 ANQGSEA. The CDR3 is made up of 10 amino acids. V was shortened by 5 bases and J by 4 bases, with 4 bases between the two germline ends. This CDR3 is CSVSPDTQYF. CDR3 sequence (DNA): TGCAGCGTTTCTCCAGATACGCAGTATTTT.

This rearrangement joins TRBV18 to TRBJ2-5; the D gene is possibly TRBD2 (6 bases). Germline loops: CDR1 KGHSH, CDR2 LQKENI. The CDR3 has 17 residues. V was clipped by 3 bases and J by 1 base, with 18 bases between them. CDR3 DNA: TGTGCCAGCTCACCCTACGTGGTAGCGGAGCCCCAAGAGACCCAGTACTTC. This encodes CASSPYVVAEPQETQYF.

V is TRBV4-1 and J is TRBJ2-2; D unresolved. Germline loops: CDR1 MGHRA, CDR2 YSYEKL. V lost 4 bases to trimming and J lost 2 bases, with 2 bases between them. The CDR3 runs 12 residues. CDR3 DNA sequence: TGCGCCAGCAGCCTAAACACCGGGGAGCTGTTTTTT. It translates to CASSLNTGELFF.

CDR3 in DNA: TGCGCCAGCAGCTTGGCAGGATATTCGAACACCGGGGAGCTGTTTTTT. Encoded protein: CASSLAGYSNTGELFF. The V call is TRBV5-1, the J call TRBJ2-2; no clear D gene. Germline values: CDR1 SGHRS, CDR2 YFSETQ. Trimming removed 0 bases from V and 0 bases from J, with 9 bases in between. The CDR3 has 16 residues.

The V and J genes are TRBV6-4 and TRBJ1-3; the D gene is possibly TRBD1 (6 bases). Germline V lookup: CDR1 MRHNA, CDR2 SNTAGT. V lost 5 bases to trimming and J lost 0 bases, with 11 bases between them. The CDR3 has 15 residues. The DNA for the CDR3 is TGTGCCAGCAGTCGACAGGACAGCTCTGGAAACACCATATATTTT. It specifies CASSRQDSSGNTIYF.

CDR3 region: CASTSDSGNTIYF. CDR3 DNA sequence: TGTGCCAGCACTAGTGACTCTGGAAACACCATATATTTT. The V gene is TRBV2, the J gene TRBJ1-3; no clear D. Germline values: CDR1 SNHLY, CDR2 FYNNEI. The CDR3 runs 13 residues. V dropped 7 bases and J dropped 0 bases, with 7 bases sitting between them.

This clone came up once. V and J are TRBV11-3 and TRBJ1-1, with D hard to call. The CDR3 length is 14 residues. CDR1 is SGHNT and CDR2 is YENEEA in the germline V gene. V gave up 5 bases and J gave up 0 bases, with 10 bases separating them. CDR3 in amino acids: CASSPDTVNTEAFF. DNA for the CDR3: TGTGCCAGCAGCCCCGACACAGTGAACACTGAAGCTTTCTTT.

The chain carries TRBV6-5 and TRBJ1-4; a weak D match, TRBD1 (6 bases). Germline CDR1 and CDR2: MNHEY and SVGAGI. This CDR3 has 15 amino acids. V shed 8 bases and J shed 4 bases, with 17 bases lying between them. This CDR3 is CASFGRGARNEKLFF. The CDR3 region has the DNA TGTGCCAGCTTCGGGAGGGGGGCGCGTAATGAAAAACTGTTTTTT.

The chain is built from TRBV18 and TRBJ1-1; TRBD1 matches 9 bases. J was trimmed by 4 bases and V by 3 bases; bases with no gene match: 3. This CDR3 spans 14 amino acids. Germline lookup yields CDR1 KGHSH and CDR2 LQKENI. CDR3 DNA: TGTGCCAGCTCACCGACAGGGGGTCCCACTGAAGCTTTCTTT. It specifies CASSPTGGPTEAFF.

This chain uses TRBV12-3 or TRBV12-4 with TRBJ2-2; 7 nucleotides line up with TRBD2. Trimming at V came to 8 bases and at J to 4 bases, leaving 4 bases not matched to a gene. The CDR3 runs 13 residues. CDR3 nucleotide sequence: TGTGCCAGCTGGGGAGGGGTCACCGGGGAGCTGTTTTTT. Encoded protein: CASWGGVTGELFF.

V is TRBV10-1 and J is TRBJ2-3, with TRBD2 matching 8 bases. With V trimmed by 5 bases and J by 2 bases, 6 bases remained unmatched. In germline, CDR1 is WNHNN, CDR2 SYGVQD (reference sequence). The CDR3 runs 15 residues. The DNA of the CDR3 is TGCGCCAGCAGTAACAGCGGGGGATTCACAGATACGCAGTATTTT. The encoded protein is CASSNSGGFTDTQYF.

The chain is built from TRBV2 and TRBJ1-5; a possible D gene is TRBD1 (6 bases). CDR1 and CDR2 (germline): SNHLY, FYNNEI. V was cut by 9 bases and J by 0 bases, with 15 bases left in between. The CDR3 totals 15 residues. This CDR3 is CASSRTAYSNQPQHF. Written as DNA, the CDR3 is TGTGCCAGTTCAAGGACAGCTTATAGCAATCAGCCCCAGCATTTT.

V gene TRBV6-5 combines with J gene TRBJ1-2; no clear D. V lost 5 bases, J lost 6 bases, and 13 bases lay in between. This CDR3 contains 13 residues. Germline CDR1 is MNHEY and CDR2 is SVGAGI. The CDR3 sequence: CASSPGLNHGYTF. CDR3 DNA: TGTGCCAGCAGTCCGGGTCTCAACCATGGCTACACCTTC.

This clone was found once. The V gene is TRBV5-1, the J gene TRBJ2-1, with 11 bases matching TRBD2. The CDR3 is 15 residues long. V lost 3 bases to trimming and J lost 4 bases; unmatched junction nucleotides: 3. Germline V gene data show CDR1 as SGHRS and CDR2 as YFSETQ. CDR3 nucleotide sequence: TGCGCCAGCAGCTCCACTAGCGGGAGTTACAATGAGCAGTTCTTC. Its translation is CASSSTSGSYNEQFF.

The chain couples TRBV12-5 to TRBJ2-2; no clear D gene. Trimming took off 6 bases at V and 5 bases at J, with 7 bases between the two ends. Germline V gene lookup returns CDR1 LGHNT and CDR2 FRNRAP. The CDR3 has 12 residues. This CDR3 reads CASGRETGELFF. CDR3 DNA sequence: TGTGCTAGTGGGAGAGAGACCGGGGAGCTGTTTTTT.

The chain combines TRBV24-1 with TRBJ1-2; possible D gene TRBD1, 6 bases. Germline V lookup: CDR1 KGHDR, CDR2 SFDVKD. V gave up 7 bases and J gave up 7 bases, with 15 bases separating them. The CDR3 contains 13 residues. The CDR3 sequence is CATSGGPIAGYTF. CDR3 nucleotide sequence: TGTGCCACCAGCGGGGGGCCTATAGCTGGCTACACCTTC.

The chain has TRBV4-1 and TRBJ1-5; D perhaps matches TRBD1 (5 bases). Trimming took 0 bases from V and 3 from J, leaving 9 bases between them. Germline CDR1 reads MGHRA; CDR2 reads YSYEKL. The CDR3 runs 15 residues. The CDR3 region is CASSQDLGHNQPQHF. The CDR3 nucleotides are TGCGCCAGCAGCCAAGATCTGGGGCACAATCAGCCCCAGCATTTT.

About this clone: Sequence at one end of the junction differs from germline and may be a read error. The chain carries TRBV6-5 and TRBJ1-2; D remains unclear. This CDR3 is 11 amino acids long. Germline V gene sequence: CDR1 MNHEY, CDR2 SVGAGI. CDR3 loop: CATSKAAEFSF. The CDR3 DNA is TGTGCCACCAGCAAGGCGGCGGAATTCAGCTTC.

Points on this clone: Germline and junction disagree at one end, which may indicate a read error. The gene calls are TRBV12-5 and TRBJ1-4; D ambiguous. Per the germline V gene, CDR1 is LGHNT and CDR2 is FRNRAP. This CDR3 comprises 14 residues. Written as DNA, the CDR3 is TGTGCTAGTGGTTTTTCCGGGAGAGGTGAAAAGCTGTTTTTT. Amino acids: CASGFSGRGEKLFF.